These 26 T cell receptor beta chains share one sample of origin, sequenced in a study of control samples from healthy donors and cancer patients. Data came from immunoSEQ multiplex PCR; TCRdb stores just in-frame clones and leaves some out. The table includes 130,000 or so clones, around 92% detected once. The sequencing input was blood. These receptors all come from a woman between 50 and 59 years old in good health.

The chain combines TRBV28 with TRBJ2-3, with D possibly matching TRBD2 (5 bases). The length of the CDR3 is 14 residues. CDR1 and CDR2 (germline): MDHEN, SYDVKM. V dropped 2 bases and J dropped 1 base, with 7 bases sitting between them. Here the CDR3 reads CASSLGGGTDTQYF. The CDR3 DNA reads as TGTGCCAGCAGTTTAGGAGGAGGCACAGATACGCAGTATTTT.

This chain uses TRBV2 with TRBJ1-5; D gene uncertain. V was cut by 3 bases and J by 9 bases, with 15 bases left in between. The CDR3 sequence is 14 residues long. Looked up from germline, CDR1 is SNHLY and CDR2 is FYNNEI. The CDR3 coding sequence is TGTGCCAGCAGTGATGGCCCTTTTGGCAGGCCCCAGCATTTT. It codes for CASSDGPFGRPQHF.

V and J are TRBV14 and TRBJ2-7; no firm D call. Germline V CDR1 and CDR2: SGHDN, FVKESK. V lost 2 bases to trimming and J lost 3 bases, with 2 bases between them. The CDR3 spans 11 residues. DNA for the CDR3: TGTGCCAGCAGCCAACTCTACGAGCAGTACTTC. Translation: CASSQLYEQYF.

This clone was counted once. The V call is TRBV2, the J call TRBJ1-5, with TRBD1 matching over 11 bases. Germline V lookup: CDR1 SNHLY, CDR2 FYNNEI. CDR3 length equals 14 residues. The V segment lost 5 bases and the J segment 7 bases; nucleotides outside the gene matches: 4. Here the CDR3 reads CASSRTGGLQPQHF. CDR3 sequence (DNA): TGTGCCAGCAGTCGGACAGGGGGCTTGCAGCCCCAGCATTTT.

The chain is built from TRBV6-6 and TRBJ1-5, with 7 nucleotides matching TRBD1. There are 17 residues in the CDR3. Germline trimming cut 5 bases from V and 3 bases from J; bases unmatched to any gene: 13. Germline-derived CDR1 and CDR2 are MNHNY and SVGAGI (reference sequence). In DNA, the CDR3 is TGTGCCAGCAGTCCCCTGGGACAGATCGGGATCAATCAGCCCCAGCATTTT. Protein product: CASSPLGQIGINQPQHF.

The table lists this clone with a count of one. CDR3 amino acids: CASRPGSGPYNSPLHF. The CDR3 DNA reads as TGTGCCAGCAGGCCCGGGTCGGGGCCCTATAATTCACCCCTCCACTTT. V and J are TRBV28 and TRBJ1-6, with D possibly TRBD1 on 5 matching bases. This CDR3 region has 16 residues. Per germline, CDR1 MDHEN and CDR2 SYDVKM. The V end was cut by 6 bases, the J end by 2 bases, with 14 bases between.

The genes are TRBV5-4 and TRBJ2-1; D is ambiguous. V lost 0 bases to trimming and J lost 4 bases, with 8 bases between them. The CDR3 has 14 residues. Germline V gives CDR1 SGHNT, CDR2 YYREEE (reference sequence). This CDR3 is CASSLEGIYNEQFF. The CDR3 DNA sequence: TGTGCCAGCAGCTTGGAGGGTATTTACAATGAGCAGTTCTTC.

The chain recombines TRBV7-2 with TRBJ2-3; 9 nucleotides line up with TRBD2. V lost 1 base, J lost 7 bases, and 12 bases stayed unmatched. CDR1 and CDR2 (germline): SGHTA, FQGNSA. The CDR3 totals 17 residues. Here the CDR3 DNA reads TGTGCCAGCAGCTTAGTTCTGGCGGGAGGGCCGGTGAATACGCAGTATTTT. It is translated as CASSLVLAGGPVNTQYF. The full variable domain, its missing parts supplied by reference TRBV7-2 and TRBJ2-3, is GAGVSQSPSNKVTEKGKDVELRCDPISGHTALYWYRQSLGQGLEFLIYFQGNSAPDKSGLPSDRFSAERTGGSVSTLTIQRTQQEDSAVYLCASSLVLAGGPVNTQYFGPGTRLTVL.

The rearrangement joins TRBV5-1 to TRBJ2-2, with 8 bases aligning to TRBD1. The V segment lost 4 bases and the J segment 4 bases; nucleotides outside the gene matches: 6. The CDR3 is 15 amino acids. Germline V gene lookup returns CDR1 SGHRS and CDR2 YFSETQ. The CDR3 reads CASSIRGHFTGELFF. The DNA of the CDR3 is TGCGCCAGCAGCATCAGGGGGCATTTCACCGGGGAGCTGTTTTTT.

The chain couples TRBV28 to TRBJ1-2, with 10 bases aligning to TRBD1. V was clipped by 6 bases and J by 2 bases; unmatched bases: 3. The CDR3 length is 14 residues. Germline CDR1 is MDHEN and CDR2 is SYDVKM. CDR3 amino acids: CASRGQGTNYGYTF. The CDR3 DNA reads as TGTGCCAGCAGGGGACAGGGGACAAACTATGGCTACACCTTC.

The chain carries TRBV4-2 and TRBJ2-3, with TRBD2 matching over 12 bases. The CDR3 is 16 residues long. Germline V lookup: CDR1 LGHNA, CDR2 YNFKEQ. Trimming took 1 base from V and 7 from J; bases not matched to a gene: 6. The CDR3 region has the DNA TGTGCCAGCAGCCAAGCTAGCGGGGGGGCCTCACATACGCAGTATTTT. This translates into CASSQASGGASHTQYF.

The chain carries TRBV10-2 and TRBJ1-1; no reliable D call. The germline V gene has CDR1 WSHSY and CDR2 SAAADI. V gave up 8 bases and J gave up 3 bases, with 7 bases separating them. The CDR3 is 11 residues long. CDR3 coding DNA: TGCGCCAGCCTGGAGTACACTGAAGCTTTCTTT. Translation: CASLEYTEAFF.

A few counts support this clone. The chain employs TRBV27 and TRBJ1-2; D uncertain. With 5 bases removed from V and 2 bases from J, the gap between germline ends came to 15 bases. The germline V gene encodes CDR1 MNHEY and CDR2 SMNVEV (reference sequence). CDR3 length equals 15 residues. CDR3 region: CASSLNGGGNYGYTF. CDR3 nucleotides: TGTGCCAGCAGTCTGAACGGCGGCGGAAACTATGGCTACACCTTC.

The CDR3 region has the DNA TGTGCCACCAGCAGCCGGACAAGCTACGAGCAGTACTTC. This encodes CATSSRTSYEQYF. The chain employs TRBV15 and TRBJ2-7; D is possibly TRBD1 (5 bases). The CDR3 runs 13 residues. V was pared by 3 bases and J by 3 bases, with 9 bases between. CDR1 and CDR2 from the germline V gene are LNHNV and YYDKDF (reference sequence).

The chain combines TRBV28 with TRBJ1-5; TRBD1 matches at 9 bases. Trimming at V came to 8 bases and at J to 0 bases, leaving 5 bases not matched to a gene. Germline V lookup: CDR1 MDHEN, CDR2 SYDVKM. The CDR3 is made up of 15 amino acids. The CDR3 region is CASLRTGVSNQPQHF. CDR3 bases: TGTGCCAGCCTACGGACAGGGGTTAGCAATCAGCCCCAGCATTTT.

The chain carries TRBV28 and TRBJ2-7; TRBD2 is a possible D gene (5 bases). V lost 4 bases, J lost 0 bases, and 10 bases lay in between. The CDR3 totals 14 residues. Germline V gives CDR1 MDHEN, CDR2 SYDVKM. CDR3 sequence: CASSSPGSSYEQYF. The CDR3 DNA is TGTGCCAGCAGTTCCCCGGGGAGCTCCTACGAGCAGTACTTC. Supplemented by reference TRBV28 and TRBJ2-7, the full variable domain reads DVKVTQSSRYLVKRTGEKVFLECVQDMDHENMFWYRQDPGLGLRLIYFSYDVKMKEKGDIPEGYSVSREKKERFSLILESASTNQTSMYLCASSSPGSSYEQYFGPGTRLTVT.

This chain joins TRBV19 and TRBJ1-2; D is unclear. The CDR3 totals 13 residues. The germline V gene has CDR1 LNHDA and CDR2 SQIVND (reference sequence). The V and J ends lost 5 bases and 0 bases respectively, with 7 bases between them. CDR3 sequence reads: CASSAVTNYGYTF. CDR3 bases: TGTGCCAGTAGTGCAGTAACTAACTATGGCTACACCTTC.

Written as DNA, the CDR3 is TGTGCCAGCAGCTGGAAGACAGGGCTCGAGCAGTACTTC. This gives the protein CASSWKTGLEQYF. V and J are TRBV5-4 and TRBJ2-7; TRBD1 aligns across 7 bases. The germline gives CDR1 SGHNT, CDR2 YYREEE (reference sequence). There are 13 residues in the CDR3. Trimming cost V 3 bases and J 6 bases; bases outside gene matches: 6.

The chain joins TRBV29-1 to TRBJ1-1, with 8 nucleotides matching TRBD1. Germline V gives CDR1 SQVTM, CDR2 ANQGSEA. CDR3 length: 14 amino acids. The V segment lost 6 bases and the J segment 4 bases; nucleotides outside the gene matches: 10. The CDR3 sequence: CSVFTGGSFTEAFF. CDR3 DNA sequence: TGCAGCGTATTTACAGGGGGGAGTTTCACTGAAGCTTTCTTT.

This clone was detected once. The chain is built from TRBV6-1 and TRBJ2-4, with 7 bases matching TRBD1. This CDR3 is built from 14 residues. The V gene end was trimmed by 2 bases and the J gene end by 6 bases; junction bases not matched to a gene: 4. In germline, CDR1 is MNHNS, CDR2 SASEGT. The CDR3 DNA follows: TGTGCCAGCAGTGAACGTCAGGGGGTAAACATTCAGTACTTC. Residues: CASSERQGVNIQYF.

The genes are TRBV10-3 and TRBJ1-2, with unresolved D. V lost 3 bases, J lost 1 base, and 0 bases lay in between. Germline CDR1 and CDR2: ENHRY and SYGVKD. The CDR3 runs 11 residues. CDR3 sequence (DNA): TGTGCCATCAGTGATAACTATGGCTACACCTTC. Translation: CAISDNYGYTF.

V gene TRBV2 combines with J gene TRBJ1-2; 9 nucleotides line up with TRBD1. The J segment lost 7 bases and the V segment lost 6 bases, leaving 6 bases of the junction unmatched. The V gene's germline CDR1 is SNHLY and CDR2 FYNNEI. The CDR3 runs to 13 residues. CDR3 DNA sequence: TGTGCCAGCAGGGAACAGGGGGCGAGTGGCTACACCTTC. It specifies CASREQGASGYTF.

The chain combines TRBV12-5 with TRBJ2-3; D gene uncertain. This CDR3 spans 15 amino acids. V shed 1 base and J shed 3 bases, with 11 bases lying between them. CDR1 and CDR2 from the germline V gene are LGHNT and FRNRAP. CDR3 coding DNA: TGTGCTAGTGGTTTGGGGGAATCCAGGACAGATACGCAGTATTTT. Encoded protein: CASGLGESRTDTQYF. Looking up the rest from reference TRBV12-5 and TRBJ2-3 gives the full variable domain: DARVTQTPRHKVTEMGQEVTMRCQPILGHNTVFWYRQTMMQGLELLAYFRNRAPLDDSGMPKDRFSAEMPDATLATLKIQPSEPRDSAVYFCASGLGESRTDTQYFGPGTRLTVL.

This clone has only a few counts. The rearrangement links TRBV24-1 to TRBJ2-3; 12 positions agree with TRBD1. The CDR3 is 16 amino acids. V dropped 5 bases and J dropped 2; count of bases not matched to a gene: 4. CDR1 is KGHDR, CDR2 SFDVKD, per germline. CDR3 amino acids: CATSGDRGRNTDTQYF. As DNA, the CDR3 is TGTGCCACCAGTGGGGACAGGGGGCGAAACACAGATACGCAGTATTTT.

The rearrangement joins TRBV19 to TRBJ1-1; D remains ambiguous. Germline V gene lookup returns CDR1 LNHDA and CDR2 SQIVND (reference sequence). The CDR3 is 13 amino acids. Trimming cost V 5 bases and J 0 bases, with 7 bases left between them. The CDR3 protein is CASSLALNTEAFF. CDR3 coding DNA: TGTGCCAGTAGTCTGGCTCTGAACACTGAAGCTTTCTTT.

The V gene is TRBV18, the J gene TRBJ2-1; D is unresolved. In germline, CDR1 is KGHSH, CDR2 LQKENI. The CDR3 sequence is 16 residues long. V shed 4 bases and J shed 0 bases, with 13 bases lying between them. CDR3 nucleotide sequence: TGTGCCAGCTCACAAGTGACAATCAGCTCCTACAATGAGCAGTTCTTC. Protein sequence: CASSQVTISSYNEQFF.